This paragraph reports one T cell receptor (beta chain). The antigen is not known. The data were taken from a study of monozygotic twins with inflammatory bowel disease. Study-level findings and limits: Twins with IBD had fewer clonotypes in common with others than healthy twins, particularly during disease activity.

Researchers ran eight separate cDNA reactions for each sample. TCRdb re-called the 5' RACE reads, yielding one record per CDR3 amino acid sequence without DNA. Recorded here are approximately 400,000 distinct CDR3 sequences; the top ten clones represent 2% to 3%. Germline CDR1 and CDR2: GTSNPN and SVGIG (reference sequence). CDR3 length: 15 residues. This sequence was found in a human donor with ulcerative colitis or Crohn's disease, or a healthy co-twin of an affected twin (not recorded which). The V call is TRBV30, the J call TRBJ1-5; TCRdb returns TRBD1, unconfirmable since there is no DNA. The sample comprised blood. Here the CDR3 reads CAWAQGAQGNQPQHF. The whole variable domain, filled in from reference TRBV30 and TRBJ1-5, reads SQTIHQWPATLVQPVGSPLSLECTVEGTSNPNLYWYRQAAGRGLQLLFYSVGIGQISSEVPQNLSASRPQDRQFILSSKKLLLSDSGFYLCAWAQGAQGNQPQHFGDGTRLSIL.